These 6 T cell receptor beta chains originate from one sample sequenced in a study of shared clonotypes between healthy human individuals. Clones were read by immunoSEQ multiplex PCR, and TCRdb kept only the in-frame ones, dropping some. The sample records approximately 530,000 clones, more than 95% being singletons. The sequenced sample was naive CD4+ T cells sorted from blood. Sample subset: CD45RA+ positively selected. The receptor set was obtained from a woman in her twenties or thirties in good health.

V usage is TRBV29-1 and J usage is TRBJ2-5, with a possible D match to TRBD2 (5 bases). This CDR3 comprises 13 residues. Per germline, CDR1 SQVTM and CDR2 ANQGSEA. V gave up 4 bases and J gave up 5 bases, with 14 bases separating them. CDR3 DNA sequence: TGCAGCGTTGCGGCGGCGGGTCTGGAGACCCAGTACTTC. Translated, it gives CSVAAAGLETQYF. Variable domain in full (rest from reference TRBV29-1 and TRBJ2-5): SAVISQKPSRDICQRGTSLTIQCQVDSQVTMMFWYRQQPGQSLTLIATANQGSEATYESGFVIDKFPISRPNLTFSTLTVSNMSPEDSSIYLCSVAAAGLETQYFGPGTRLLVL.

The J gene is TRBJ1-2, the V gene TRBV18; 8 bases align to TRBD1. The CDR3 covers 15 residues. In germline, CDR1 is KGHSH, CDR2 LQKENI. Trimming cost V 2 bases and J 5 bases; bases outside gene matches: 7. The CDR3 sequence is CASSPTTGGLYGYTF. In nucleotides, the CDR3 is TGTGCCAGCTCACCAACCACAGGGGGTTTATATGGCTACACCTTC.

The chain is built from TRBV29-1 and TRBJ1-1, with D maybe TRBD1 (5 bases). The CDR3 covers 16 residues. Germline assignment: CDR1 SQVTM and CDR2 ANQGSEA. Trimming cost V 4 bases and J 0 bases, with 18 bases left between them. CDR3 nucleotide sequence: TGCAGCGTTGGGGGGGACGCCCTACAGGTGAACACTGAAGCTTTCTTT. Protein sequence: CSVGGDALQVNTEAFF.

The rearrangement links TRBV28 to TRBJ2-1; a possible D gene is TRBD2 (5 bases). CDR1 MDHEN and CDR2 SYDVKM come from the germline V gene. The CDR3 contains 15 residues. Trimming removed 7 bases at V and 5 bases at J, with 18 bases between. The CDR3: CASTARASRNNEQFF. Here the CDR3 DNA reads TGTGCCAGCACAGCCCGGGCTAGCAGAAACAATGAGCAGTTCTTC.

CDR3 nucleotides: TGTGCCATCAGTGAGTCGAAGACTAGCACAGATACGCAGTATTTT. It is translated as CAISESKTSTDTQYF. The chain joins TRBV10-3 to TRBJ2-3; D is undetermined. The V gene's germline CDR1 is ENHRY and CDR2 SYGVKD. This CDR3 has 15 residues. V gave up 0 bases and J gave up 0 bases, with 7 bases separating them.

This clone was seen once. CDR3 DNA: TGTGCCAGCAGCTTATCGGGGAACACCGGGGAGCTGTTTTTT. Translating gives CASSLSGNTGELFF. This chain links TRBV11-2 with TRBJ2-2; unclear D gene. Trimming stripped 2 bases from V and 1 base from J, with 5 bases between. This CDR3 is built from 14 residues. From germline, CDR1 is SGHAT and CDR2 FQNNGV. The full variable domain, rest sourced from reference TRBV11-2 and TRBJ2-2, is EAGVAQSPRYKIIEKRQSVAFWCNPISGHATLYWYQQILGQGPKLLIQFQNNGVVDDSQLPKDRFSAERLKGVDSTLKIQPAKLEDSAVYLCASSLSGNTGELFFGEGSRLTVL.